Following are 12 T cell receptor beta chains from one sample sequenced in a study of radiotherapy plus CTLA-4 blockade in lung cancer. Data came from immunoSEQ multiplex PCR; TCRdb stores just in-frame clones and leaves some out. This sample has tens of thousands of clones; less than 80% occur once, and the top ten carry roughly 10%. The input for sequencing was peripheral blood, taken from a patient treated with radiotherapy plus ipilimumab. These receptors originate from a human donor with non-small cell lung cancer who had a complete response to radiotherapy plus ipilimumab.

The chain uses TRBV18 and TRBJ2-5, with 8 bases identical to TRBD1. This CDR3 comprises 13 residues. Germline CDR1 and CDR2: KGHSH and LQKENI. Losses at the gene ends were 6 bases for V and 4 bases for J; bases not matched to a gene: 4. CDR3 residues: CASSPGQGETQYF. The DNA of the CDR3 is TGTGCCAGCTCTCCCGGACAGGGAGAGACCCAGTACTTC.

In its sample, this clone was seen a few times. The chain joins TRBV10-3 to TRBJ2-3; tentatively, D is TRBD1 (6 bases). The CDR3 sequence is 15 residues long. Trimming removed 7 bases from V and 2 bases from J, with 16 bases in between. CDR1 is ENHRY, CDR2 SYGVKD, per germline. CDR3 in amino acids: CAIKTGTRYTDTQYF. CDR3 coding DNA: TGTGCCATCAAAACCGGGACACGGTACACAGATACGCAGTATTTT.

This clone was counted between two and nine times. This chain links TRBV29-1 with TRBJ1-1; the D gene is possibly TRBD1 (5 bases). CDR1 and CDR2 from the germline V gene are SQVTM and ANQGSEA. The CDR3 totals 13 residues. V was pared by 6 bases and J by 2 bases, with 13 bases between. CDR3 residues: CSVLRVGNTEAFF. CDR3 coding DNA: TGCAGCGTCCTCAGGGTGGGAAACACTGAAGCTTTCTTT.

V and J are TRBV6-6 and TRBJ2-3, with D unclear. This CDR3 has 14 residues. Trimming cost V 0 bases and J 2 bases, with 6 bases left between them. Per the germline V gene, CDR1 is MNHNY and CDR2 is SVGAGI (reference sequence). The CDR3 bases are TGTGCCAGCAGTTACTCGGTGCTCACAGATACGCAGTATTTT. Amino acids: CASSYSVLTDTQYF.

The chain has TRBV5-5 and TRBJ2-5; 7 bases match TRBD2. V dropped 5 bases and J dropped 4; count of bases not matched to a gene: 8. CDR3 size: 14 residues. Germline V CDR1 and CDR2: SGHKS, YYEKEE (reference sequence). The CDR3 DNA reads TGTGCCAGCAGTTGGGGGGGGTCCCCAGAGACCCAGTACTTC. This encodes CASSWGGSPETQYF. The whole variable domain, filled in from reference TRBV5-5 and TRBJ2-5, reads DAGVTQSPTHLIKTRGQQVTLRCSPISGHKSVSWYQQVLGQGPQFIFQYYEKEERGRGNFPDRFSARQFPNYSSELNVNALLLGDSALYLCASSWGGSPETQYFGPGTRLLVL.

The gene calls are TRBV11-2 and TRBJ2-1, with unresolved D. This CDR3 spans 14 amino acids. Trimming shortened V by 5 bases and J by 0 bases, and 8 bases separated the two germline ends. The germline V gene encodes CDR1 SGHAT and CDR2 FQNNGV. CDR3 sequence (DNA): TGTGCCAGCAGCCCCGATGTCTCCTACAATGAGCAGTTCTTC. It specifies CASSPDVSYNEQFF.

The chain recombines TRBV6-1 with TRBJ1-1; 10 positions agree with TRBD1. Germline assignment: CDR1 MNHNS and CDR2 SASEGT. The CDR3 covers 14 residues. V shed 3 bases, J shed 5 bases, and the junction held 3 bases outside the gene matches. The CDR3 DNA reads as TGTGCCAGCAGTGACGGGACAGGGGAAACTGAAGCTTTCTTT. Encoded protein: CASSDGTGETEAFF.

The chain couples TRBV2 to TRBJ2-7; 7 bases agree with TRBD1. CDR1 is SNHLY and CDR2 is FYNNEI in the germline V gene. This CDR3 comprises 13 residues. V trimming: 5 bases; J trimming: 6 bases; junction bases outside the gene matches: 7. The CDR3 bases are TGTGCCAGCAGTTATACAGGGGTTCGCGAGCAGTACTTC. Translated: CASSYTGVREQYF.

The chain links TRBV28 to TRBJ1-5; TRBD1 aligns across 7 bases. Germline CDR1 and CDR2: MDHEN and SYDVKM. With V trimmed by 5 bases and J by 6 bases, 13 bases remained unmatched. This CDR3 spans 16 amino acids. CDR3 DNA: TGTGCCAGCAGTCCAAGGTGGAGGGGGCGCGCTCAGCCCCAGCATTTT. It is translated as CASSPRWRGRAQPQHF.

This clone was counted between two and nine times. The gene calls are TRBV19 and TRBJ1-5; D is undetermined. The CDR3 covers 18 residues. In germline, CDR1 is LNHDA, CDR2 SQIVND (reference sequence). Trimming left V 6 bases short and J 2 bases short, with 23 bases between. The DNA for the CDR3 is TGTGCCAGTAGCAAAGTAACCCACTCTCAATTGGGCAATCAGCCCCAGCATTTT. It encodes CASSKVTHSQLGNQPQHF.

In DNA, the CDR3 is TGTGCCAGCAGTGAAGCGCGTATTAGGGGGAGAACTAATGAAAAACTGTTTTTT. Translated: CASSEARIRGRTNEKLFF. The rearrangement links TRBV6-1 to TRBJ1-4, with D possibly TRBD1 on 6 matching bases. V was pared by 0 bases and J by 1 base, with 15 bases between. The CDR3 contains 18 residues. The V gene's germline CDR1 is MNHNS and CDR2 SASEGT.

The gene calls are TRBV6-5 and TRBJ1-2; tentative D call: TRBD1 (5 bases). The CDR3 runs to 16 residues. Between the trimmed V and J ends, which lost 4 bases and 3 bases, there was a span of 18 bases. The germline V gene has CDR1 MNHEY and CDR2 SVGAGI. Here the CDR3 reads CASSSPSGLGDYGYTF. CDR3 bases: TGTGCCAGCAGTTCCCCGTCGGGTTTAGGGGACTATGGCTACACCTTC.